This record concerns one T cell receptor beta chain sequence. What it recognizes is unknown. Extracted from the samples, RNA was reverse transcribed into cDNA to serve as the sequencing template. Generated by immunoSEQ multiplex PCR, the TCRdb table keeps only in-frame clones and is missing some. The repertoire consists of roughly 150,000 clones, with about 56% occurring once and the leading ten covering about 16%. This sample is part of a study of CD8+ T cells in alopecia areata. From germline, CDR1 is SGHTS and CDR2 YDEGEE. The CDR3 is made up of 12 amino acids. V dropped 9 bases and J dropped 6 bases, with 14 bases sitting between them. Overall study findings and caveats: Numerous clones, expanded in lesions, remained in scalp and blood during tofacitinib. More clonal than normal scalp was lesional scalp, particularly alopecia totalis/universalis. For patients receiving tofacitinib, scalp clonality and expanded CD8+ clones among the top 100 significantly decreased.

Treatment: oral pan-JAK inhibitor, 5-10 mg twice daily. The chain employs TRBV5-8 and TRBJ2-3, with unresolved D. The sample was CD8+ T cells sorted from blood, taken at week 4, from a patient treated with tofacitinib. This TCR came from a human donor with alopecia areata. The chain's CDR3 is CAILNHGDTQYF. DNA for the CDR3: TGTGCCATCTTAAACCACGGGGATACGCAGTATTTT.